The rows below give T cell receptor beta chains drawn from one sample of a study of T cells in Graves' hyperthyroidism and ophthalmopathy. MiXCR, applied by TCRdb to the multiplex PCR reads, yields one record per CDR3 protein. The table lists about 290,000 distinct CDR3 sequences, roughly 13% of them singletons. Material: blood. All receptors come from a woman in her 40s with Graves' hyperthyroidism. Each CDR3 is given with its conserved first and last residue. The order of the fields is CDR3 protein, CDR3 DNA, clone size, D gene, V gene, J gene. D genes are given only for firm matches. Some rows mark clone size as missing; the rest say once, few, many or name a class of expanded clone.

CASSGLPGQGNEKLFF	TGTGCCAGCAGTGGGCTACCGGGACAGGGGAATGAAAAACTGTTTTTT	many	TRBD1	TRBV2	TRBJ1-4
CASSLDPREASTGELFF	TGTGCCAGCAGCTTAGATCCGCGGGAGGCCTCCACCGGGGAGCTGTTTTTT	few	TRBD2	TRBV7-9	TRBJ2-2
CASSLAPWGEIGGELFF	TGTGCCAGCAGCTTAGCTCCTTGGGGGGAGATTGGCGGGGAGCTGTTTTTT	many	-	TRBV7-8	TRBJ2-2
CASGQGAWELFF	TGTGCCAGCGGACAGGGGGCGTGGGAGCTGTTTTTT	many	TRBD1	TRBV6-2/TRBV6-3	TRBJ2-2
CASSKPSSGSKYEQYF	TGTGCCAGCAGTAAGCCCTCTAGCGGGAGTAAGTACGAGCAGTACTTC	many	TRBD2	TRBV12-3/TRBV12-4	TRBJ2-7
CASSATFTSGTFNEQFF	TGTGCCAGCAGCGCGACTTTTACTAGCGGGACCTTCAATGAGCAGTTCTTC	many	TRBD2	TRBV7-9	TRBJ2-1
CATSEVSGRPGPYNEQFF	TGTGCCACCAGTGAAGTTAGCGGGAGGCCAGGTCCCTACAATGAGCAGTTCTTC	-	TRBD2	TRBV24-1	TRBJ2-1
CASSARSSNSKETQCF	TGTGCCAGCAGCGCCCGATCCAGTAATTCTAAGGAGACCCAGTGCTTC	many	-	TRBV7-8	TRBJ2-5
CASSYWVAGTGNNYGYTF	TGTGCCAGCAGTTATTGGGTTGCAGGGACAGGGAATAACTATGGCTACACCTTC	few	TRBD1	TRBV6-5	TRBJ1-2
CASSQEVSISYEQYF	TGTGCCAGCAGCCAAGAGGTGTCCATCTCCTACGAGCAGTACTTC	few	-	TRBV4-2	TRBJ2-7
CASSLTGTSLYEQYF	TGTGCCAGCAGTTTAACCGGGACTAGCCTCTACGAGCAGTACTTC	many	TRBD2	TRBV27	TRBJ2-7
CASSLGGRVTDTQYF	TGTGCCAGCAGCTTAGGTGGGAGGGTGACAGATACGCAGTATTTT	many	TRBD2	TRBV7-2	TRBJ2-3
CASSTSRTGNTDTQYF	TGTGCCAGCAGTACTTCACGGACGGGTAACACAGATACGCAGTATTTT	many	-	TRBV28	TRBJ2-3
CASSEDLAQYF	TGTGCCAGCAGTGAGGACCTGGCGCAGTATTTT	few	-	TRBV2	TRBJ2-3
CASSQPGLGEKLFF	TGTGCCAGCAGCCAACCCGGCCTGGGGGAAAAACTGTTTTTT	few	-	TRBV4-2	TRBJ1-4
CASSEGTSGKGNEQFF	TGTGCCAGCAGTGAAGGGACTAGCGGGAAGGGCAATGAGCAGTTCTTC	many	TRBD2	TRBV6-1	TRBJ2-1
CASSTMIGQGANYGYTF	TGTGCCAGCAGTACCATGATCGGACAGGGGGCTAACTATGGCTACACCTTC	many	TRBD1	TRBV6-1	TRBJ1-2
CASSRTGRGFGGDTQYF	TGTGCCAGTAGTAGGACAGGGAGAGGGTTCGGGGGAGATACGCAGTATTTT	few	TRBD1	TRBV19	TRBJ2-3
CASSQFPGTNEKLFF	TGTGCCAGCAGCCAATTCCCCGGGACTAACGAAAAACTGTTTTTT	few	-	TRBV3-1	TRBJ1-4
CASSGTGGSGNTIYF	TGTGCCAGCAGTGGGACAGGGGGAAGTGGAAACACCATATATTTT	many	TRBD1	TRBV2	TRBJ1-3
CASSDRGRAASYNEQFF	TGTGCCAGCAGTGATCGTGGGAGGGCCGCCAGCTACAATGAGCAGTTCTTC	many	TRBD2	TRBV6-1	TRBJ2-1
CAISQTFGNTEAFF	TGTGCCATCAGTCAGACCTTTGGGAACACTGAAGCTTTCTTT	many	-	TRBV10-3	TRBJ1-1
CASSWGTGDQETQYF	TGTGCCAGTAGTTGGGGGACAGGTGATCAAGAGACCCAGTACTTC	many	TRBD1	TRBV19	TRBJ2-5